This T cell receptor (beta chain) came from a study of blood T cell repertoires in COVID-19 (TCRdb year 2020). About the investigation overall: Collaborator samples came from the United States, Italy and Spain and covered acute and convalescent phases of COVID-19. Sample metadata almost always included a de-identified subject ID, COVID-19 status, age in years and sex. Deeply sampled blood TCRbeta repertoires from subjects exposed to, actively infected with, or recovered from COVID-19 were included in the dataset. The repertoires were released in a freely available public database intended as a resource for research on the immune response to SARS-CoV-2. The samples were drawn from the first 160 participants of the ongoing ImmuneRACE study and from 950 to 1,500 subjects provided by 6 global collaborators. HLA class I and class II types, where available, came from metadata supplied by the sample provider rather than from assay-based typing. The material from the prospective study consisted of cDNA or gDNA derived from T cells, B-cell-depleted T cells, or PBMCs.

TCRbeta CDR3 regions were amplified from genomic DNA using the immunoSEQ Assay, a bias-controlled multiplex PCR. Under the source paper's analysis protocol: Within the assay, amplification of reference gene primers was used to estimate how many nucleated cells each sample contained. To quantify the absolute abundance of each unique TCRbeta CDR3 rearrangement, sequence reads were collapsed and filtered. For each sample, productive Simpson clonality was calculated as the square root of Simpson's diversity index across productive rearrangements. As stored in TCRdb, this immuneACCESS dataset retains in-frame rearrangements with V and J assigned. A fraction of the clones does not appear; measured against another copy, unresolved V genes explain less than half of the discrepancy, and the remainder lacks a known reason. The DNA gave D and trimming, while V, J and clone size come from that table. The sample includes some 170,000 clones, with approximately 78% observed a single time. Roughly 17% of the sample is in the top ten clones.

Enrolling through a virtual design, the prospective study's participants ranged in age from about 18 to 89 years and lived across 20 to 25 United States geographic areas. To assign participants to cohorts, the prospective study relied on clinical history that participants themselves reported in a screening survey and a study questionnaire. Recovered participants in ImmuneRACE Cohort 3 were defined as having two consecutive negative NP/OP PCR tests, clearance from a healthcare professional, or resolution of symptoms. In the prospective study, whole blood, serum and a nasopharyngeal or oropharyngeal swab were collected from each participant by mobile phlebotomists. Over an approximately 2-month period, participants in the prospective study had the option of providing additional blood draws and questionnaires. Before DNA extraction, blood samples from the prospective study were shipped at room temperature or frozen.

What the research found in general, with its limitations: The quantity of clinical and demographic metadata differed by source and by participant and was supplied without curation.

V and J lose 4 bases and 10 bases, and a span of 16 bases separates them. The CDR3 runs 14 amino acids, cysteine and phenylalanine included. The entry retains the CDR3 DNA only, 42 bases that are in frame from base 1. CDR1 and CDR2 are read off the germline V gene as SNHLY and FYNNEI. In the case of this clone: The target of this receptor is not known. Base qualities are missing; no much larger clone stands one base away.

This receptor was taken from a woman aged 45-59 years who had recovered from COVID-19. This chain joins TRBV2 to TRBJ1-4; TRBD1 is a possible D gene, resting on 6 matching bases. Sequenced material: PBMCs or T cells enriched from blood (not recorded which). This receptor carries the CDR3 CASSGGGAEGKLFF. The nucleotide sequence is TGTGCCAGCAGTGGGGGGGGCGCCGAGGGAAAACTGTTTTTT.